A single sample is the source of the 26 T cell receptor beta chains below, sequenced in a study of blood T cell repertoires in COVID-19. Libraries were prepared by immunoSEQ multiplex PCR; TCRdb keeps only in-frame clonotypes and omits some of them. The sample carries about 490,000 clones, 80% to 90% recorded once. Sample: peripheral blood. The receptors stem from a human donor in a cohort sampled during active COVID-19.

The V call is TRBV6-1, the J call TRBJ2-2; 10 nucleotides agree with TRBD1. The V gene's germline CDR1 is MNHNS and CDR2 SASEGT. V dropped 4 bases and J dropped 4; count of bases not matched to a gene: 6. The CDR3 is made up of 16 amino acids. The CDR3 is CASSARQGAGTGELFF. CDR3 nucleotides: TGTGCCAGCAGTGCCCGACAGGGGGCCGGCACCGGGGAGCTGTTTTTT.

This CDR3 is CASSPQTGHLQETQYF. CDR3 sequence (DNA): TGTGCCAGCAGCCCCCAGACAGGGCACCTTCAAGAGACCCAGTACTTC. The chain is built from TRBV9 and TRBJ2-5; 7 nucleotides line up with TRBD1. V gave up 4 bases and J gave up 2 bases; unmatched junction bases: 11. CDR1 is SGDLS, CDR2 YYNGEE, per germline. The CDR3 loop spans 16 amino acids.

The chain couples TRBV5-8 to TRBJ2-1, with 9 bases matching TRBD2. V shed 3 bases, J shed 5 bases, and the junction held 6 bases outside the gene matches. The CDR3 runs 15 residues. Germline assignment: CDR1 SGHTS and CDR2 YDEGEE. CDR3 nucleotides: TGTGCCAGCAGCTCCCGACTAGCGGAGAACAATGAGCAGTTCTTC. Amino acid sequence: CASSSRLAENNEQFF.

CDR3: CASRVAGDNEQFF. The CDR3 coding sequence is TGTGCCAGCAGGGTAGCGGGGGACAATGAGCAGTTCTTC. J is TRBJ2-1 and V is TRBV4-2, with 9 bases aligning to TRBD2. J was trimmed by 5 bases and V by 6 bases; bases with no gene match: 2. Germline V lookup: CDR1 LGHNA, CDR2 YNFKEQ. The length of the CDR3 is 13 residues.

The V call is TRBV6-2 or TRBV6-3, the J call TRBJ2-5, with D possibly being TRBD2 (5 bases). Germline V gene data show CDR1 as MNHEY and CDR2 as SVGEGT. Trimming took 0 bases from V and 5 from J, leaving 10 bases between them. The CDR3 has 14 amino acids. The CDR3: CASSYSDSGETQYF. CDR3 nucleotide sequence: TGTGCCAGCAGTTACTCCGATTCGGGGGAGACCCAGTACTTC.

The V and J genes are TRBV7-9 and TRBJ2-7, with 10 bases that match TRBD1. V was pared by 5 bases and J by 4 bases, with 5 bases of the junction left unmatched. Looked up from germline, CDR1 is SEHNR and CDR2 is FQNEAQ (reference sequence). This CDR3 is built from 14 residues. DNA of the CDR3: TGTGCCAGCAGCCCTCGACAGGGGGCGTACGAGCAGTACTTC. Translating gives CASSPRQGAYEQYF.

J is TRBJ2-1 and V is TRBV19; a weak D match, TRBD2 (6 bases). The CDR3 sequence is 15 residues long. The germline V gene encodes CDR1 LNHDA and CDR2 SQIVND (reference sequence). The germline V and J ends were trimmed by 7 bases and 4 bases, with 17 bases remaining between them. This CDR3 is CASTPSLGTYNEQFF. DNA for the CDR3: TGTGCCAGTACCCCCTCCCTCGGGACTTACAATGAGCAGTTCTTC.

In this sample, this clone turned up a few times. V and J are TRBV7-9 and TRBJ1-5; D is uncertain. CDR1 is SEHNR and CDR2 is FQNEAQ in the germline V gene (reference sequence). This CDR3 is 12 amino acids long. Trimming shortened V by 2 bases and J by 5 bases, and 4 bases separated the two germline ends. The CDR3 here is CASSLSYQPQHF. The CDR3 DNA reads as TGTGCCAGCAGCTTATCCTATCAGCCCCAGCATTTT. The full variable domain, its missing parts supplied by reference TRBV7-9 and TRBJ1-5, is DTGVSQNPRHKITKRGQNVTFRCDPISEHNRLYWYRQTLGQGPEFLTYFQNEAQLEKSRLLSDRFSAERPKGSFSTLEIQRTEQGDSAMYLCASSLSYQPQHFGDGTRLSIL.

The chain recombines TRBV14 with TRBJ2-5, with no clear D. V was clipped by 1 base and J by 0 bases, with 9 bases between them. Per germline, CDR1 SGHDN and CDR2 FVKESK. CDR3 length: 15 residues. The CDR3 here is CASSQGHRDQETQYF. CDR3 coding DNA: TGTGCCAGCAGCCAAGGACACCGCGACCAAGAGACCCAGTACTTC.

Turning to this clone: A much larger clone sits a single nucleotide away, making a read error possible. The same CDR3 can be traced to other DNA sequences in this sample. The chain recombines TRBV12-3 or TRBV12-4 with TRBJ2-7; D ambiguous. This CDR3 is 11 amino acids long. Between the trimmed V and J ends, which lost 3 bases and 4 bases, there was a span of 4 bases. CDR3 sequence: CASSFSYEQYF. CDR3 bases: TGTGCCAGCAGTTTCAGTTACGAGCAGTACTTC.

This clone was observed a single time. The chain combines TRBV30 with TRBJ2-1, with 13 bases aligning to TRBD2. The ends lost 3 bases at V and 9 bases at J; junction bases unmatched: 5. The V gene's germline CDR1 is GTSNPN and CDR2 SVGIG (reference sequence). This CDR3 comprises 14 residues. CDR3 region: CAWRRGLAGFEQFF. CDR3 nucleotide sequence: TGTGCCTGGAGGAGGGGACTAGCGGGATTTGAGCAGTTCTTC.

The gene calls are TRBV4-2 and TRBJ2-1; D is unresolved. CDR3 length equals 12 residues. V was clipped by 0 bases and J by 7 bases, with 4 bases between them. The germline gives CDR1 LGHNA, CDR2 YNFKEQ. The CDR3 here is CASSQEQNEQFF. The CDR3 coding sequence is TGTGCCAGCAGCCAAGAACAAAATGAGCAGTTCTTC.

This chain uses TRBV5-1 with TRBJ1-2; D remains ambiguous. V was clipped by 4 bases and J by 6 bases, with 10 bases between them. This CDR3 region has 12 residues. Germline CDR1 is SGHRS and CDR2 is YFSETQ. The CDR3, as DNA: TGCGCCAGCAGCCCCTGGAGCGATGGCTACACCTTC. It codes for CASSPWSDGYTF.

This chain links TRBV20-1 with TRBJ2-7; 8 bases are a match to TRBD2. The CDR3 spans 10 residues. Germline values: CDR1 DFQATT, CDR2 SNEGSKA (reference sequence). V dropped 6 bases and J dropped 6; count of bases not matched to a gene: 1. The CDR3 is CSAGLGEQYF. The CDR3, as DNA: TGCAGTGCGGGACTAGGCGAGCAGTACTTC.

V gene TRBV7-8 combines with J gene TRBJ2-1, with 7 bases aligning to TRBD1. The CDR3 sequence is 17 residues long. CDR1 SGHVS and CDR2 FQNEAQ come from the germline V gene. The V gene end was trimmed by 0 bases and the J gene end by 7 bases; junction bases not matched to a gene: 12. The CDR3: CASSLAMVSGGMNEQFF. CDR3 nucleotide sequence: TGTGCCAGCAGCTTAGCCATGGTGTCAGGGGGTATGAATGAGCAGTTCTTC.

The CDR3 protein is CAWSAFLGGQETQYF. Here the CDR3 DNA reads TGTGCCTGGAGTGCCTTCCTGGGGGGCCAAGAGACCCAGTACTTC. This chain uses TRBV30 with TRBJ2-5, with D possibly matching TRBD2 (6 bases). V was pared by 1 base and J by 1 base, with 13 bases between. Germline V gene sequence: CDR1 GTSNPN, CDR2 SVGIG (reference sequence). The CDR3 sequence is 15 residues long.

The chain has TRBV7-9 and TRBJ2-2, with no clear D. The V end was cut by 7 bases, the J end by 0 bases, with 15 bases between. CDR3 length equals 16 residues. Germline CDR1 SEHNR, CDR2 FQNEAQ (reference sequence). The CDR3 protein is CASTLDMIANTGELFF. DNA of the CDR3: TGTGCCAGCACCCTCGACATGATCGCGAACACCGGGGAGCTGTTTTTT. The entire variable domain, with the rest obtained from reference TRBV7-9 and TRBJ2-2, is as follows: DTGVSQNPRHKITKRGQNVTFRCDPISEHNRLYWYRQTLGQGPEFLTYFQNEAQLEKSRLLSDRFSAERPKGSFSTLEIQRTEQGDSAMYLCASTLDMIANTGELFFGEGSRLTVL.

The chain employs TRBV5-1 and TRBJ2-7, with 12 bases that match TRBD2. The CDR3 is 17 residues long. V gave up 1 base and J gave up 0 bases; unmatched junction bases: 5. Looked up from germline, CDR1 is SGHRS and CDR2 is YFSETQ. The CDR3 nucleotides are TGCGCCAGCAGCTTGCAAACTAGCGGGAGGAGCTCCTACGAGCAGTACTTC. It translates to CASSLQTSGRSSYEQYF.

The chain joins TRBV27 to TRBJ2-5, with a tentative D call TRBD2 (5 bases). The CDR3 is 11 residues long. Trimming stripped 7 bases from V and 5 bases from J, with 8 bases between. Germline CDR1 MNHEY, CDR2 SMNVEV (reference sequence). CDR3 nucleotides: TGTGCCAGCATTCGCGGGGAGACCCAGTACTTC. It codes for CASIRGETQYF.

The chain uses TRBV7-2 and TRBJ1-5; tentatively, D is TRBD1 (6 bases). V lost 5 bases and J lost 9, with 17 bases in between. CDR1 SGHTA and CDR2 FQGNSA come from the germline V gene. This CDR3 comprises 14 residues. The CDR3 reads CASSPGGTLRPQHF. Written as DNA, the CDR3 is TGTGCCAGCAGCCCGGGGGGGACACTACGGCCCCAGCATTTT.

The CDR3 loop is CASTPPGVGYEQYF. The CDR3 DNA is TGTGCCAGCACCCCCCCCGGGGTCGGCTACGAGCAGTACTTC. V is TRBV6-6 and J is TRBJ2-7; TRBD2 is a possible D gene (5 bases). V was shortened by 7 bases and J by 3 bases, with 16 bases between the two germline ends. Germline CDR1 and CDR2: MNHNY and SVGAGI (reference sequence). The CDR3 length is 14 residues.

V gene TRBV3-1 (or the pseudogene TRBV3-2) combines with J gene TRBJ2-7; 9 positions agree with TRBD1. Germline CDR1 is LGHDT and CDR2 is YNNKEL (reference sequence). The trim removed 4 bases at V and 3 bases at J, leaving 16 bases unmatched. The CDR3 has 18 residues. The CDR3, as DNA: TGTGCCAGCAGCCGAGTTTCGTTTGGCGGGACAGGGAACTACGAGCAGTACTTC. Translating it yields CASSRVSFGGTGNYEQYF.

The J gene is TRBJ2-1, the V gene TRBV3-1 (or the pseudogene TRBV3-2), with 13 bases aligning to TRBD2. V was clipped by 4 bases and J by 9 bases; unmatched bases: 12. Per the germline V gene, CDR1 is LGHDT and CDR2 is YNNKEL (reference sequence). The CDR3 extends over 17 amino acids. In DNA, the CDR3 is TGTGCCAGCAGCCGTGACCCGGGACTAGCGGGAAGGCTTGAGCAGTTCTTC. Amino acid sequence: CASSRDPGLAGRLEQFF.

This chain uses TRBV6-5 with TRBJ2-7; 7 bases are a match to TRBD1. Trimming took 4 bases from V and 1 from J; bases not matched to a gene: 10. Per the germline V gene, CDR1 is MNHEY and CDR2 is SVGAGI. This CDR3 has 16 amino acids. CDR3 DNA: TGTGCCAGCAGTTTCCACCAGGGGGTTAGGTCCTACGAGCAGTACTTC. Translating it yields CASSFHQGVRSYEQYF.

V gene TRBV18 combines with J gene TRBJ1-2, with 9 positions matching TRBD1. The CDR3 consists of 16 residues. After removal of 5 bases from V and 4 bases from J, the junction contained 11 bases not matched to a gene. CDR1 KGHSH and CDR2 LQKENI come from the germline V gene. The CDR3 DNA sequence: TGTGCCAGCTCATTCGGAATGGACAGGGGAGGCTATGGCTACACCTTC. Translated: CASSFGMDRGGYGYTF.

Only a few counts were recorded for this clone. The chain employs TRBV12-5 and TRBJ1-3; unclear D gene. V lost 4 bases, J lost 4 bases, and 5 bases lay in between. This CDR3 contains 12 residues. The germline V gene encodes CDR1 LGHNT and CDR2 FRNRAP. The CDR3: CASGSPGNTIYF. CDR3 DNA: TGTGCTAGTGGTTCCCCGGGAAACACCATATATTTT. Together with reference TRBV12-5 and TRBJ1-3, the CDR3 gives the full variable domain: DARVTQTPRHKVTEMGQEVTMRCQPILGHNTVFWYRQTMMQGLELLAYFRNRAPLDDSGMPKDRFSAEMPDATLATLKIQPSEPRDSAVYFCASGSPGNTIYFGEGSWLTVV.